One sample yielded the 23 T cell receptor beta chains listed below, sequenced in a study of regulatory T cells in long-lasting Graves disease. Assembly of TCR beta libraries relied on iRepertoire HTBI primers together with Arm-PCR of CDR3 regions. TCRdb reanalysed the multiplex PCR reads using MiXCR and keeps one entry per CDR3 protein. The table has about 560,000 distinct CDR3 sequences, roughly 15% seen once; the top ten hold 12%. Sample time point: newly diagnosed GD, antithyroid drugs for less than 3 months. From PBMCs, RNA was extracted and then used to make the TCR library. This sample also belongs to another study, concerning T cells in Graves' hyperthyroidism and ophthalmopathy.

The sample was peripheral blood mononuclear cells (PBMCs), taken at new diagnosis, from a patient treated with antithyroid drugs. The receptor set was obtained from a man between 18 and 29 years old with Graves disease.

The chain is built from TRBV4-1 and TRBJ1-1; D is undetermined. CDR3 length: 13 amino acids. Germline V gene data show CDR1 as MGHRA and CDR2 as YSYEKL. V was cut by 0 bases and J by 11 bases, with 13 bases left in between. The DNA for the CDR3 is TGCGCCAGCAGCCAAGAACCGAGGGTCGGGGCTTTCTTT. This sequence encodes CASSQEPRVGAFF.

This clonotype was seen a few times. V is TRBV5-6 and J is TRBJ2-1; D is perhaps TRBD1 (6 bases). This CDR3 is 15 amino acids long. Germline V gene lookup returns CDR1 SGHDT and CDR2 YYEEEE. V was pared by 0 bases and J by 3 bases, with 10 bases between. For the CDR3, the DNA is TGTGCCAGCAGCTTGGGACAGGCACTCTACAATGAGCAGTTCTTC. The encoded protein is CASSLGQALYNEQFF.

This clonotype was observed a handful of times. CDR3 amino acids: CASSAHTDTQYF. The CDR3 DNA sequence: TGTGCCAGCAGCGCCCACACAGATACGCAGTATTTT. This rearrangement joins TRBV9 to TRBJ2-3, with D uncertain. In germline, CDR1 is SGDLS, CDR2 YYNGEE. This CDR3 spans 12 amino acids. Trimming took off 3 bases at V and 2 bases at J, with 4 bases between the two ends.

This chain links TRBV29-1 with TRBJ2-7, with 13 bases identical to TRBD2. The V gene end was trimmed by 0 bases and the J gene end by 7 bases; junction bases not matched to a gene: 6. The CDR3 sequence is 15 residues long. Germline assignment: CDR1 SQVTM and CDR2 ANQGSEA. The CDR3 loop reads CSVEDWTSGSTEQYF. In DNA form, the CDR3 reads TGCAGCGTTGAAGACTGGACTAGCGGGAGTACTGAGCAGTACTTC.

The chain is built from TRBV20-1 and TRBJ2-3, with D hard to call. Per the germline V gene, CDR1 is DFQATT and CDR2 is SNEGSKA (reference sequence). CDR3 length: 14 amino acids. V lost 5 bases, J lost 4 bases, and 16 bases lay in between. DNA for the CDR3: TGCAGTGCTGTGGGCTCCTCAAGGGCAGATACGCAGTATTTT. This sequence encodes CSAVGSSRADTQYF.

The table lists this clonotype with a few counts. V usage is TRBV19 and J usage is TRBJ2-3; unclear D gene. Germline V CDR1 and CDR2: LNHDA, SQIVND (reference sequence). CDR3 length equals 13 residues. Trimming shortened V by 6 bases and J by 5 bases, and 12 bases separated the two germline ends. The CDR3 DNA is TGTGCCAGTAGAGGAGACATATTAGATACGCAGTATTTT. Protein product: CASRGDILDTQYF.

This clonotype was detected ten times or more. The rearrangement uses TRBV11-2 and TRBJ2-7; TRBD1 matches 7 bases. V lost 2 bases, J lost 4 bases, and 5 bases stayed unmatched. Per the germline V gene, CDR1 is SGHAT and CDR2 is FQNNGV. This CDR3 region has 14 residues. The CDR3 loop is CASSLRGPGYEQYF. The CDR3 DNA reads as TGTGCCAGCAGCTTAAGGGGGCCCGGATACGAGCAGTACTTC.

The chain links TRBV6-1 to TRBJ2-7, with 10 bases lining up with TRBD2. This CDR3 has 12 amino acids. The germline V gene has CDR1 MNHNS and CDR2 SASEGT. V gave up 6 bases and J gave up 6 bases; unmatched junction bases: 2. The CDR3 loop is CASSRLAGEQYF. CDR3 DNA sequence: TGTGCCAGCAGCCGACTAGCGGGCGAGCAGTACTTC.

This clonotype came up many times. The V gene is TRBV6-5, the J gene TRBJ1-1; D not resolved. The CDR3 has 15 amino acids. Germline CDR1 MNHEY, CDR2 SVGAGI. V was trimmed by 0 bases and J by 4 bases, leaving 12 bases between them. The CDR3 here is CASSYSQRVSTEAFF. For the CDR3, the DNA is TGTGCCAGCAGTTACTCCCAAAGGGTGAGCACTGAAGCTTTCTTT.

This clonotype was seen many times. This chain's CDR3 is CASSLGRGTYGYTF. DNA of the CDR3: TGTGCCAGCAGTTTGGGCCGAGGGACCTATGGCTACACCTTC. V and J are TRBV12-3 or TRBV12-4 and TRBJ1-2; TRBD1 is a possible D gene (5 bases). The V end was cut by 3 bases, the J end by 4 bases, with 12 bases between. CDR3 size: 14 residues.

V and J are TRBV18 and TRBJ2-5; tentative D call: TRBD2 (6 bases). V lost 1 base, J lost 4 bases, and 13 bases lay in between. CDR1 and CDR2 from the germline V gene are KGHSH and LQKENI. The CDR3 has 15 residues. Here the CDR3 DNA reads TGTGCCAGCTCACCACTGAGCGGGCGGGGAGAGACCCAGTACTTC. It encodes CASSPLSGRGETQYF.

The chain uses TRBV20-1 and TRBJ1-2, with D tentatively TRBD1 (6 bases). Germline V gene data show CDR1 as DFQATT and CDR2 as SNEGSKA (reference sequence). V dropped 2 bases and J dropped 13 bases, with 17 bases sitting between them. The CDR3 is made up of 12 amino acids. Here the CDR3 DNA reads TGCAGTGCTAGACCCGGGACAATCCAGGCCACCTTC. Translation gives CSARPGTIQATF.

This clonotype was seen at least ten times. The chain combines TRBV2 with TRBJ1-2; D is undetermined. The CDR3 runs 14 residues. Germline CDR1 SNHLY, CDR2 FYNNEI. The V gene lost 1 base and the J gene lost 3 bases, with 9 bases spanning the gap. CDR3 residues: CASSEERLDYGYTF. Written as DNA, the CDR3 is TGTGCCAGCAGTGAAGAACGCCTTGACTATGGCTACACCTTC.

This clonotype was seen a few times. The gene calls are TRBV30 and TRBJ2-1, with D possibly TRBD2 on 7 matching bases. CDR3 length: 13 amino acids. Trimming shortened V by 2 bases and J by 7 bases, and 12 bases separated the two germline ends. The V gene's germline CDR1 is GTSNPN and CDR2 SVGIG (reference sequence). The CDR3 spells CAWSFRGGNEQFF. The DNA for the CDR3 is TGTGCCTGGAGTTTTAGGGGGGGGAATGAGCAGTTCTTC.

In its sample, this clonotype was seen many times. The V gene is TRBV3-1, the J gene TRBJ2-7, with 13 bases identical to TRBD2. Germline values: CDR1 LGHDT, CDR2 YNNKEL (reference sequence). CDR3 length: 17 amino acids. V lost 3 bases, J lost 0 bases, and 5 bases stayed unmatched. CDR3 bases: TGTGCCAGCAGCCAGGGACTAGCGGGATTCCTCTCCTACGAGCAGTACTTC. Its translation: CASSQGLAGFLSYEQYF.

The V gene is TRBV5-5, the J gene TRBJ2-7, with TRBD2 as a possible D gene (5 bases). V was clipped by 1 base and J by 4 bases, with 12 bases between them. In germline, CDR1 is SGHKS, CDR2 YYEKEE (reference sequence). The CDR3 loop spans 14 amino acids. The CDR3 DNA reads TGTGCCAGCAGCTTGTATAATTCGGGATACGAGCAGTACTTC. Its protein is CASSLYNSGYEQYF.

In regard to this clonotype: Given a much more abundant clone one base away, this may be a read error. The chain has TRBV29-1 and TRBJ1-2; 8 nucleotides match TRBD1. There are 13 residues in the CDR3. Germline V lookup: CDR1 SQVTM, CDR2 ANQGSEA. In nucleotides, the CDR3 is TGCGGCGTCGCGACAGGGGACAACTATGGCTACACCTTC. Encoded protein: CGVATGDNYGYTF.

This clonotype was seen a few times. The chain uses TRBV5-1 and TRBJ1-2; D is undetermined. In germline, CDR1 is SGHRS, CDR2 YFSETQ. The CDR3 is 16 residues long. V was trimmed by 1 base and J by 0 bases, leaving 13 bases between them. This CDR3 is CASSLMAGRSNYGYTF. The CDR3 DNA is TGCGCCAGCAGCTTGATGGCAGGCCGTTCTAACTATGGCTACACCTTC.

The chain couples TRBV14 to TRBJ2-7, with D possibly matching TRBD2 (5 bases). The CDR3 runs 15 residues. Per germline, CDR1 SGHDN and CDR2 FVKESK. Trimming removed 1 base from V and 5 bases from J, with 15 bases in between. CDR3 loop: CASSQVRGSTDEQYF. The CDR3 DNA is TGTGCCAGCAGCCAAGTTCGTGGGAGCACGGACGAGCAGTACTTC.

This clonotype was observed many times. The V and J genes are TRBV10-3 and TRBJ2-3; D perhaps matches TRBD2 (7 bases). Germline-derived CDR1 and CDR2 are ENHRY and SYGVKD. The CDR3 sequence is 16 residues long. The ends were cut back, 10 bases at V and 4 bases at J, with 24 bases in the middle. CDR3: CATNPGGGSPADTQYF. CDR3 DNA sequence: TGTGCCACCAACCCGGGGGGCGGGAGTCCCGCAGATACGCAGTATTTT.

The genes are TRBV11-2 and TRBJ2-1, with 7 nucleotides matching TRBD1. Germline CDR1 is SGHAT and CDR2 is FQNNGV. The V and J ends lost 7 bases and 4 bases, in that order; junction bases with no gene match: 7. The CDR3 contains 14 residues. In nucleotides, the CDR3 is TGTGCCAGCACGAGGGGGCCAGGATACAATGAGCAGTTCTTC. It is translated as CASTRGPGYNEQFF.

In its sample, this clonotype was seen many times. The chain carries TRBV12-3 or TRBV12-4 and TRBJ1-2; D is ambiguous. The CDR3 sequence is 15 residues long. The germline V and J ends were trimmed by 5 bases and 4 bases, with 17 bases remaining between them. The CDR3 protein is CASSPHGIGGYGYTF. In nucleotides, the CDR3 is TGTGCCAGCAGTCCCCATGGGATTGGCGGCTATGGCTACACCTTC.

This clonotype was seen repeatedly, ten times or more. V and J are TRBV20-1 and TRBJ2-7; D gene uncertain. V lost 0 bases to trimming and J lost 3 bases, with 12 bases between them. CDR3 length equals 14 residues. CDR1 DFQATT and CDR2 SNEGSKA come from the germline V gene (reference sequence). The CDR3 DNA follows: TGCAGTGCTAGAGATCGGGTCTTCAACTACGAGCAGTACTTC. It is translated as CSARDRVFNYEQYF.